This is a list of T cell receptor beta chains from one sample in a study of blood T cells in healthy people across ages. TCRdb processed the 5' RACE reads anew with MiXCR; each CDR3 protein has one entry. The sample consists of fewer than 650,000 distinct CDR3 sequences, over 25% of them appearing once. This sample was shared with a second study, whose subject was T cells of mothers and their children.

Sequenced input: blood. Receptor source: a boy aged 2-9 years in good health. Both conserved end residues are part of each CDR3. The D gene is left open where the match is weak. Expanded clones are given a class, and other clones once, few, many or no size at all.

clone size	V gene	CDR3 length	D gene	J gene	CDR3 protein	CDR3 DNA
few	TRBV6-5	14	.	TRBJ2-2	CASSLGPSMGELFF	TGTGCCAGCAGTTTGGGACCTTCAATGGGGGAGCTGTTTTTT
.	TRBV5-1	15	.	TRBJ2-5	CASSLEANFQETQYF	TGCGCCAGCAGCCTAGAAGCCAACTTCCAAGAGACCCAGTACTTC
few	TRBV25-1	14	.	TRBJ2-7	CASNDDLTGNEQYF	TGTGCCAGCAATGACGACTTAACCGGAAACGAGCAGTACTTC
.	TRBV10-3	18	TRBD2	TRBJ2-1	CAISESSPLAGGYNEQFF	TGTGCCATCAGTGAGTCGAGTCCCCTAGCGGGGGGTTACAATGAGCAGTTCTTC
.	TRBV7-2	16	.	TRBJ2-3	CASSLVVQTSTDTQYF	TGTGCCAGCAGCTTAGTAGTCCAAACTAGCACAGATACGCAGTATTTT
few	TRBV5-5	15	.	TRBJ2-2	CASGPLGSGTGELFF	TGTGCCAGCGGTCCCCTGGGTTCGGGGACCGGGGAGCTGTTTTTT
.	TRBV28	13	.	TRBJ1-6	CASREHRDSPLHF	TGTGCCAGCAGGGAACATCGAGATTCACCCCTCCACTTT
.	TRBV12-3/TRBV12-4	13	.	TRBJ2-5	CASRERDQETQYF	TGTGCCAGCAGGGAGCGCGACCAAGAGACCCAGTACTTC
.	TRBV5-1	14	TRBD2	TRBJ2-3	CASSFSSGGDTQYF	TGCGCCAGCAGCTTTTCTAGCGGGGGCGATACGCAGTATTTT
.	TRBV7-6	19	TRBD2	TRBJ2-7	CASSFWAPGLAGVSYEQYF	TGTGCCAGCAGCTTTTGGGCCCCGGGACTAGCGGGAGTTTCCTACGAGCAGTACTTC
few	TRBV3-1	15	TRBD2	TRBJ2-7	CASSPSGREGREQYF	TGTGCCAGCAGCCCCTCGGGGAGGGAGGGACGCGAGCAGTACTTC
.	TRBV6-1	18	TRBD2	TRBJ2-1	CASRGLAGAFSSYNEQFF	TGTGCCAGCAGGGGACTAGCGGGAGCCTTTAGCTCCTACAATGAGCAGTTCTTC
.	TRBV29-1	16	.	TRBJ1-1	CSVVRGYEMRVTEAFF	TGCAGCGTTGTTCGGGGTTATGAGATGAGAGTTACTGAAGCTTTCTTT
few	TRBV7-8	17	.	TRBJ2-3	CASSLALTLAIGDTQYF	TGTGCCAGCAGCTTAGCGCTTACGCTAGCCATAGGAGATACGCAGTATTTT
.	TRBV12-3/TRBV12-4	17	.	TRBJ2-7	CASSLAGIQGRGYEQYF	TGTGCCAGCAGTTTAGCGGGGATTCAGGGAAGGGGCTACGAGCAGTACTTC
few	TRBV7-9	16	.	TRBJ2-7	CASSSSGILLSYEQYF	TGTGCCAGCAGCTCGTCAGGGATACTGCTCTCCTACGAGCAGTACTTC
.	TRBV3-1	17	.	TRBJ1-3	CASSPRARGRPGNTIYF	TGTGCCAGCAGCCCCAGGGCCCGAGGGAGACCTGGAAACACCATATATTTT
few	TRBV3-1	14	.	TRBJ2-7	CASSQFRASYEQYF	TGTGCCAGCAGCCAATTCCGGGCTTCCTACGAGCAGTACTTC
once	TRBV2	14	.	TRBJ1-6	CASLSRQLISPLHF	TGTGCCAGCTTGAGCCGGCAGTTGATATCACCCCTCCACTTT
few	TRBV10-2	13	.	TRBJ1-1	CASSEGGQTQAFF	TGCGCCAGCAGTGAGGGTGGCCAAACCCAAGCTTTCTTT
few	TRBV27	13	.	TRBJ2-3	CASAAMRGDTQYF	TGTGCCAGCGCGGCAATGAGGGGAGATACGCAGTATTTT
few	TRBV3-1	13	.	TRBJ2-1	CASTQTGNNEQFF	TGTGCCAGCACCCAGACAGGAAACAATGAGCAGTTCTTC
few	TRBV7-2	15	.	TRBJ2-1	CASSWGLHGYNEQFF	TGTGCCAGCAGCTGGGGACTCCACGGTTACAATGAGCAGTTCTTC